This T cell receptor (beta chain) is from a study of early T cells in non-severe SARS-CoV-2 infection (dated by TCRdb to the early 2020s). Background for the entire study: Bulk RNA from unsorted whole blood was used for TCR sequencing, so alpha and beta chains could not be paired.

This clonotype turned up a few times. No antigen is known for it. Base qualities are missing; no much larger clone stands one base away. A case-control design nested within a healthcare worker cohort in London, UK, was used, with weekly nasopharyngeal swab PCR tests and blood sampling performed. Between 23 and 31 March 2020, the week of the UK lockdown, healthcare workers were enrolled and then followed up weekly for as long as 16 weeks. Taken from the germline V gene, the CDR1 and CDR2 loops are SGDLS and YYNGEE. The cysteine opens and the phenylalanine closes a CDR3 of 14 amino acids. Only the CDR3 DNA is retained, 42 bases long and in frame from the first base. A distance of 6 bases separates the germline ends of V and J, which lose 0 bases and 0 bases respectively. On the study overall, not on this receptor specifically: VDJdb matching was skewed toward anti-spike CD8 responses, so virus-specific expansions were likely underestimated and private and CD4 specificities were missed.

The library was obtained by 5' RACE. Sequenced on a NextSeq 500. In the TCR library protocol, unique molecular identifiers were attached to individual cDNA molecules to correct for PCR bias and sequencing error. TCR alpha and beta chains were both sequenced, and the abundances of alpha and beta sequences in each sample were closely correlated with each other. Processing in the source paper ran as follows. V gene, J gene and CDR3 annotation of TCR sequences was performed with Decombinator V4. Expanded TCRs were defined as changing significantly between any two time points under a Poisson model with p below 0.0001. TCR abundances were normalised to the total number of TCRs sequenced per sample and were expressed as counts per million. MAIT TCRs were defined by TRAV1-2 paired with TRAJ12, TRAJ20 or TRAJ33, and iNKT TCRs by TRAV10 paired with TRAJ18. VDJdb, accessed 1 November 2021, was searched for CMV, EBV and SARS-CoV-2 annotated TCRs, with TCRs annotated for multiple antigens excluded. TCRdb reanalyzed the raw reads on its own, using fastp at Q25 for trimming and MiXCR for clone calling, and kept in-frame beta chains. Rows are unified per CDR3 protein, each entry keeping the most common DNA and genes. TCRdb's processing, not the authors', yielded these V and J calls. This sample has around 81,000 distinct CDR3 sequences in its table, and 13% to 15% of those were observed once. About 10% of the sample is taken by the ten largest.

The sequencing input was whole blood. This receptor was identified in an adult who was a healthcare worker with PCR-confirmed SARS-CoV-2 infection or an uninfected control (not recorded which). The sequence joins TRBV9 to TRBJ2-5; confidence is insufficient to name the D gene. The sequence in DNA is TGTGCCAGCAGCGTAGTCCCAGACCAAGAGACCCAGTACTTC. Its coded protein is CASSVVPDQETQYF.